These 19 T cell receptor beta chains were sequenced from one sample in a study of shared clonotypes between healthy human individuals. The assay was immunoSEQ multiplex PCR, and TCRdb's table has in-frame clones only and misses some. Of hundreds of thousands of clones detected, 70% to 80% appear once; the ten largest clones hold around 12%. The source material was PBMCs. Source of these receptors: a woman aged 40 to 55 in good health. Some clones in this sample may be carry-over from other donors' samples.

This chain joins TRBV28 and TRBJ2-7; no clear D gene. The germline gives CDR1 MDHEN, CDR2 SYDVKM. V lost 3 bases and J lost 6, with 9 bases in between. The CDR3 consists of 12 residues. In DNA, the CDR3 is TGTGCCAGCAGTTTTACAGCTGGCGAGCAGTACTTC. Translation: CASSFTAGEQYF.

The chain carries TRBV10-3 and TRBJ2-5; 9 bases fit TRBD2. The last part of the DNA fits TRBJ2-7 better; the J call may be wrong. Germline V gene data show CDR1 as ENHRY and CDR2 as SYGVKD. This CDR3 is built from 14 residues. The CDR3 bases are TGTGCCATCAGTGAATTAGCGGGAGTATACGAGCAGTACTTC. Protein product: CAISELAGVYEQYF.

V and J are TRBV7-2 and TRBJ2-7; TRBD1 might be the D (6 bases). Trimming cost V 2 bases and J 4 bases, with 18 bases left between them. CDR1 and CDR2 (germline): SGHTA, FQGNSA. CDR3 length: 16 residues. The CDR3 loop is CASSLNGGRLGYEQYF. The CDR3 DNA reads TGTGCCAGCAGCTTAAATGGGGGCAGATTGGGTTACGAGCAGTACTTC.

Concerning this clone: Other nucleotide sequences in the sample specify the same CDR3. This sequence joins TRBV30 and TRBJ1-4; the match to TRBD1 covers 7 bases. CDR1 is GTSNPN and CDR2 is SVGIG in the germline V gene (reference sequence). CDR3 length: 15 residues. Trimming at V came to 1 base and at J to 7 bases, leaving 9 bases not matched to a gene. The CDR3 sequence: CAWSGGTATGEKLFF. CDR3 sequence (DNA): TGTGCCTGGAGTGGCGGGACAGCCACCGGTGAAAAACTGTTTTTT.

This chain joins TRBV7-6 and TRBJ2-7; 7 bases fit TRBD1. This CDR3 has 14 amino acids. The V gene end was trimmed by 5 bases and the J gene end by 0 bases; junction bases not matched to a gene: 4. Looked up from germline, CDR1 is SGHVS and CDR2 is FNYEAQ. The CDR3 region is CASSARDSSYEQYF. In DNA, the CDR3 is TGTGCCAGCAGCGCCCGGGACAGCTCCTACGAGCAGTACTTC.

V and J are TRBV2 and TRBJ2-5, with 7 nucleotides matching TRBD2. CDR1 and CDR2 from the germline V gene are SNHLY and FYNNEI. CDR3 length equals 14 residues. V shed 8 bases and J 3 bases; nucleotides not matched to a gene: 9. In nucleotides, the CDR3 is TGTGCCAGCGAACGAAGGGAGGGTAAAGAGACCCAGTACTTC. Translated: CASERREGKETQYF. The full variable domain, its missing parts supplied by reference TRBV2 and TRBJ2-5, is EPEVTQTPSHQVTQMGQEVILRCVPISNHLYFYWYRQILGQKVEFLVSFYNNEISEKSEIFDDQFSVERPDGSNFTLKIRSTKLEDSAMYFCASERREGKETQYFGPGTRLLVL.

The V gene is TRBV11-2, the J gene TRBJ2-2; 9 nucleotides match TRBD2. V lost 6 bases, J lost 4 bases, and 3 bases stayed unmatched. This CDR3 region has 14 residues. CDR1 and CDR2 (germline): SGHAT, FQNNGV. CDR3 region: CASRSSGATGELFF. The CDR3 DNA reads TGTGCCAGCAGGTCTAGCGGGGCCACCGGGGAGCTGTTTTTT.

The genes are TRBV7-2 and TRBJ1-3, with no clear D. The CDR3 totals 13 residues. CDR1 is SGHTA, CDR2 FQGNSA, per germline. With 0 bases removed from V and 4 bases from J, the gap between germline ends came to 4 bases. The DNA of the CDR3 is TGTGCCAGCAGCTTAGCGTCGGGAAACACCATATATTTT. Amino acid sequence: CASSLASGNTIYF.

The chain recombines TRBV11-2 with TRBJ1-2, with a possible D match to TRBD1 (5 bases). Trimming took 5 bases from V and 2 from J, leaving 12 bases between them. The CDR3 totals 14 residues. Germline V gives CDR1 SGHAT, CDR2 FQNNGV. The CDR3: CASSNPGTNYGYTF. The CDR3 DNA sequence: TGTGCCAGCAGCAACCCCGGGACCAACTATGGCTACACCTTC.

CDR3 in DNA: TGTGCCAGCAGCTTCTACAATCAGCCCCAGCATTTT. Its translation is CASSFYNQPQHF. This chain connects TRBV7-9 to TRBJ1-5, with D hard to call. Germline loops: CDR1 SEHNR, CDR2 FQNEAQ (reference sequence). The CDR3 runs to 12 residues. V was shortened by 3 bases and J by 3 bases, with 3 bases between the two germline ends.

The rearrangement uses TRBV9 and TRBJ1-2; possible D gene TRBD1, 5 bases. This CDR3 is built from 15 residues. Looked up from germline, CDR1 is SGDLS and CDR2 is YYNGEE. Trimming took 4 bases from V and 0 from J, leaving 13 bases between them. The CDR3 loop is CASSLQVQPNYGYTF. DNA for the CDR3: TGTGCCAGCAGCCTACAGGTCCAACCTAACTATGGCTACACCTTC.

Only one count was recorded for this clone. This chain connects TRBV6-5 to TRBJ1-1; D remains ambiguous. V was clipped by 6 bases and J by 0 bases, with 11 bases between them. Germline V gene sequence: CDR1 MNHEY, CDR2 SVGAGI. CDR3 length equals 14 residues. CDR3 residues: CASSKRTVNTEAFF. The CDR3 region has the DNA TGTGCCAGCAGCAAACGGACGGTGAACACTGAAGCTTTCTTT.

The rearrangement joins TRBV5-6 to TRBJ2-5; 8 bases agree with TRBD2. Trimming removed 2 bases from V and 7 bases from J; junction bases left unmatched: 7. Germline V gene data show CDR1 as SGHDT and CDR2 as YYEEEE. The CDR3 contains 14 residues. In DNA form, the CDR3 reads TGTGCCAGCAGCTTTAGCGGGACCGCCAGGACCCAGTACTTC. The encoded protein is CASSFSGTARTQYF.

The rearrangement uses TRBV6-5 and TRBJ2-7, with 10 bases matching TRBD1. The CDR3 has 14 amino acids. The V gene end was trimmed by 5 bases and the J gene end by 7 bases; junction bases not matched to a gene: 8. Per germline, CDR1 MNHEY and CDR2 SVGAGI. CDR3 amino acids: CASSRAGQGVEQYF. The DNA of the CDR3 is TGTGCCAGCAGTCGGGCTGGACAGGGGGTTGAGCAGTACTTC.

In nucleotides, the CDR3 is TGTGCCAGCAGCTCGCCTTCATCGTACTCTGGAAACACCATATATTTT. Translated, it gives CASSSPSSYSGNTIYF. This rearrangement joins TRBV11-2 to TRBJ1-3; D not resolved. CDR1 is SGHAT, CDR2 FQNNGV, per germline. V was trimmed by 4 bases and J by 0 bases, leaving 13 bases between them. The CDR3 is 16 residues long.

The CDR3 loop is CASKPGSSYNEQFF. The CDR3 coding sequence is TGCGCCAGCAAACCGGGGAGCTCCTACAATGAGCAGTTCTTC. This chain connects TRBV10-1 to TRBJ2-1; a possible D gene is TRBD2 (5 bases). Between the trimmed V and J ends, which lost 7 bases and 0 bases, there was a span of 10 bases. CDR3 length: 14 residues. The germline V gene has CDR1 WNHNN and CDR2 SYGVQD (reference sequence).

Worth noting for this clone: A much larger clone sits a single nucleotide away, making a read error possible. The rearrangement uses TRBV5-4 and TRBJ2-3; tentatively, D is TRBD2 (6 bases). The CDR3 consists of 14 residues. In germline, CDR1 is SGHNT, CDR2 YYREEE (reference sequence). In nucleotides, the CDR3 is TGTGCCAGCAGCTTCGCGGGACTCACAGATGCGCAGTATTTT. Encoded protein: CASSFAGLTDAQYF.

The chain uses TRBV4-2 and TRBJ1-2; possible D gene TRBD1, 5 bases. This CDR3 comprises 14 residues. Germline CDR1 and CDR2: LGHNA and YNFKEQ. V dropped 1 base and J dropped 6 bases, with 12 bases sitting between them. The CDR3 loop is CASSQVQGSDGYTF. CDR3 sequence (DNA): TGTGCCAGCAGCCAAGTCCAGGGTTCCGATGGCTACACCTTC.

This clone has more than one count but fewer than ten. This sequence joins TRBV10-3 and TRBJ1-2; no firm D call. V was shortened by 10 bases and J by 8 bases, with 14 bases between the two germline ends. CDR1 ENHRY and CDR2 SYGVKD come from the germline V gene. The length of the CDR3 is 11 residues. CDR3 DNA sequence: TGTGCCACCCAAGCAGAAGGCGGCTACACCTTC. This sequence encodes CATQAEGGYTF.